The present TCR beta chain was sequenced within a study of beta chain features in type 1 diabetes. Points from the study as a whole: The study found fewer insertions and more deletions at VDJ junctions in type 1 diabetes patients. The question of HLA type influencing TCRB rearrangement was one that remained unresolved here. In comparison with healthy donors, patients had naive, central memory and Treg TCRB repertoires that appeared more similar.

This clone has only a few counts. The antigen is undetermined. The isolated RNA, all of it, was reverse transcribed, so expressed TCRB transcripts were what got sequenced. The data were produced by immunoSEQ multiplex PCR, yet TCRdb's version contains in-frame clones alone and is incomplete. The data hold approximately 100,000 clones, with about two fifths observed a single time. The V end lost 2 bases, the J end lost 7 bases, and 14 bases lay between the germline ends. Germline lookup yields CDR1 LGHNA and CDR2 YNFKEQ. This CDR3 contains 14 residues. The chain employs TRBV4-2 and TRBJ1-2; D is perhaps TRBD1 (5 bases). Sample: stem cell memory CD4+ T cells from blood. The TCR originated in a young woman in good health. The CDR3 loop is CASSQKFGGSGYTF. As DNA, the CDR3 is TGTGCCAGCAGCCAAAAGTTCGGGGGGTCTGGCTACACCTTC.